This TCR beta chain appears in the sequencing data of a study of blood T cell repertoires in COVID-19. CDR3 size: 15 residues. CDR1 SGHTA and CDR2 FQGNSA come from the germline V gene. V was trimmed by 1 base and J by 8 bases, leaving 17 bases between them. Profiled with immunoSEQ multiplex PCR; TCRdb holds only in-frame clones, not every one. Here the sample spans a few hundred thousand clones, around 87% being singletons. The rearrangement links TRBV7-2 to TRBJ1-2; D possibly corresponds to TRBD1 (5 bases). The material sequenced was peripheral blood. The TCR originated in a woman aged 50 to 60 who had recovered from COVID-19. The DNA for the CDR3 is TGTGCCAGCAGCTTAGACCCGCAGGGCCTAGGAGGCTACACCTTC. Its translation: CASSLDPQGLGGYTF.